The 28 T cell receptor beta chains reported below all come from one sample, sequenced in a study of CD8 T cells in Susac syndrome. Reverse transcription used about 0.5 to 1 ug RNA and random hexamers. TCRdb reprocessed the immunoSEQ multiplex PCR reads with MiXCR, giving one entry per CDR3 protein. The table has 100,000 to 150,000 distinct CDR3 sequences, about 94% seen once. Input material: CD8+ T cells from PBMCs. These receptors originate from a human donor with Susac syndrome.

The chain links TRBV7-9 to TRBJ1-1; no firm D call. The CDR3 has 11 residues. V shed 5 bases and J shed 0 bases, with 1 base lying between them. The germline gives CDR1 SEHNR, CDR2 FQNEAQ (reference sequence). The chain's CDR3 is CASSMNTEAFF. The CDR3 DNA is TGTGCCAGCAGCATGAACACTGAAGCTTTCTTT.

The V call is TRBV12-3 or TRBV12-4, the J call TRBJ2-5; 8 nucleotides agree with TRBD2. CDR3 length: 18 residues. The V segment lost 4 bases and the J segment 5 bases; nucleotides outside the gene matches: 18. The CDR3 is CASSSFRLLAGLEETQYF. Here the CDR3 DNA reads TGTGCCAGCAGTTCGTTTCGACTCCTAGCGGGCCTGGAGGAGACCCAGTACTTC.

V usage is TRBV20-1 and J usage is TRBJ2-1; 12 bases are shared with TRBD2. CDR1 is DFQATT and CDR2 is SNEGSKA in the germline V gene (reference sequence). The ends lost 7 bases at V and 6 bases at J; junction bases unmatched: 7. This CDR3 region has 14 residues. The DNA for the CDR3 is TGCAGTGGGGGTGGGACTAGCGGGTCCAATGAGCAGTTCTTC. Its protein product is CSGGGTSGSNEQFF.

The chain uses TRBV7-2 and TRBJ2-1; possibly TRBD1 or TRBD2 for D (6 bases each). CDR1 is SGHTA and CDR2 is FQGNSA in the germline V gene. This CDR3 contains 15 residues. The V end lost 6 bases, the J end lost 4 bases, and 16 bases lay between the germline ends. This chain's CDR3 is CASSPDGGPYNEQFF. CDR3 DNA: TGTGCCAGCAGTCCGGACGGGGGCCCTTACAATGAGCAGTTCTTC. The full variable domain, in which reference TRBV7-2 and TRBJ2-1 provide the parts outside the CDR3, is GAGVSQSPSNKVTEKGKDVELRCDPISGHTALYWYRQSLGQGLEFLIYFQGNSAPDKSGLPSDRFSAERTGGSVSTLTIQRTQQEDSAVYLCASSPDGGPYNEQFFGPGTRLTVL.

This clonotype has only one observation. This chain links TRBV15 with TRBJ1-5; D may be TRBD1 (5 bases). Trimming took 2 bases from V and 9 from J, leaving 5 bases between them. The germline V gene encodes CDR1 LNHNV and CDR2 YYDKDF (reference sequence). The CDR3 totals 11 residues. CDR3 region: CATSRRGPQHF. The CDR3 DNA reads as TGTGCCACCAGCAGAAGGGGGCCCCAGCATTTT.

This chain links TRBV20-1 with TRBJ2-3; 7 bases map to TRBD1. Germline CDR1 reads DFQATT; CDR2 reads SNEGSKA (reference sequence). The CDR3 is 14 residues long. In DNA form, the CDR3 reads TGCAGCCCACTGAAGGGACAGAGCACAGATACGCAGTATTTT. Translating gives CSPLKGQSTDTQYF.

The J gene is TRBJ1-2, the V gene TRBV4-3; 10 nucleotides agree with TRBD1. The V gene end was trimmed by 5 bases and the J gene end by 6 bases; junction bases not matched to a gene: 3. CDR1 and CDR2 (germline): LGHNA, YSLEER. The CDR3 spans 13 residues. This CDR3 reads CASSEGTGDGYTF. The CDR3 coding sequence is TGCGCCAGCAGCGAAGGGACAGGGGATGGCTACACCTTC.

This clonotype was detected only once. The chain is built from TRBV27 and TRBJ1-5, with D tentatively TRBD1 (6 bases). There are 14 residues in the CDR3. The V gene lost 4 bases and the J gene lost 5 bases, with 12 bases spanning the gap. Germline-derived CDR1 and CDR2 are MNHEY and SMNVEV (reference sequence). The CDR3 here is CASSSTGIHQPQHF. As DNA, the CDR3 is TGTGCCAGCAGTTCAACAGGGATACATCAGCCCCAGCATTTT.

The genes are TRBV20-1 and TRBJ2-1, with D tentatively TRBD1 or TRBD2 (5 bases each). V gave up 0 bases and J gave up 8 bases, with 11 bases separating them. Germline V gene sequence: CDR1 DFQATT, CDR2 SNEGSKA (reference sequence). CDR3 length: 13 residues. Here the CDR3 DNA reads TGCAGTGCTAGAGATGGGGGAACGTATGAGCAGTTCTTC. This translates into CSARDGGTYEQFF.

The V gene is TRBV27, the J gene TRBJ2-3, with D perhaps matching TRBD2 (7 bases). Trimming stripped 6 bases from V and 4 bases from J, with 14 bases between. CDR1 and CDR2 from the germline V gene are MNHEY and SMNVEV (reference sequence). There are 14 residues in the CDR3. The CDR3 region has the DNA TGTGCCAGCAGGGGGGGGCCCGGGTCAGATACGCAGTATTTT. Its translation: CASRGGPGSDTQYF.

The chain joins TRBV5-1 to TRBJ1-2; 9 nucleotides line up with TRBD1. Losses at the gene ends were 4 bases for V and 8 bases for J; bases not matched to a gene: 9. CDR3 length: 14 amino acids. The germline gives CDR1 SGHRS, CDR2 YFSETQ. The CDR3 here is CASSIGTGKRGYTF. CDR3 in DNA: TGCGCCAGCAGCATTGGGACAGGGAAGCGCGGCTACACCTTC.

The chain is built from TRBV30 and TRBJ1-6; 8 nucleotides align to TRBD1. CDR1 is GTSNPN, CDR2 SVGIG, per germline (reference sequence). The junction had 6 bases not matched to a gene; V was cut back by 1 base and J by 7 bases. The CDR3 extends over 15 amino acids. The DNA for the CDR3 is TGTGCCTGGAGTGCCGGACAGGGAAAGAATTCACCCCTCCACTTT. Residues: CAWSAGQGKNSPLHF.

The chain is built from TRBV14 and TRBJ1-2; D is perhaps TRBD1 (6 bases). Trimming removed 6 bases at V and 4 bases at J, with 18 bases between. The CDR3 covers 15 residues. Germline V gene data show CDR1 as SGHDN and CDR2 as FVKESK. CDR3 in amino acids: CASSLGYGQIYGYTF. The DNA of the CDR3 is TGTGCCAGCAGTTTGGGGTATGGACAGATCTATGGCTACACCTTC.

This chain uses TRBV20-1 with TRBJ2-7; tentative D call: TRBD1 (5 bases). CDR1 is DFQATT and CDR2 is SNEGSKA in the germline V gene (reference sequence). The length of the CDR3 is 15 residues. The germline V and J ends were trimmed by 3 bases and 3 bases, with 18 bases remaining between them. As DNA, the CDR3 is TGCAGTGCTAGGGGCAGGGCCCTCCCAGGCTACGAGCAGTACTTC. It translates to CSARGRALPGYEQYF.

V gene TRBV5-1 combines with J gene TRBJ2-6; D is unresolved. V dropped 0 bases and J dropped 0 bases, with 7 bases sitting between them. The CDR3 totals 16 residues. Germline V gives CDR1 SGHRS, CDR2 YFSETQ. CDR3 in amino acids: CASSLVPPSGANVLTF. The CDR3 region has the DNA TGCGCCAGCAGCTTGGTTCCCCCCTCTGGGGCCAACGTCCTGACTTTC.

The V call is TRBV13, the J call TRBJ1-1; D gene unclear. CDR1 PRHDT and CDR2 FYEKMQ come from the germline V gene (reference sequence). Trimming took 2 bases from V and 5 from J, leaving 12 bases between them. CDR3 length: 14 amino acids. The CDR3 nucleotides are TGTGCCAGCAGCTTAACTTACGTCCCTACTGAAGCTTTCTTT. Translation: CASSLTYVPTEAFF.

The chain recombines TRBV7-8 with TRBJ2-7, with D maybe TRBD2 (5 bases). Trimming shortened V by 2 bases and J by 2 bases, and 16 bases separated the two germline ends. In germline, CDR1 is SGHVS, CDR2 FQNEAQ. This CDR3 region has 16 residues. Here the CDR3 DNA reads TGTGCCAGCAGCTTAAGCCCGGAGGCCACCCCCTACGAGCAGTACTTC. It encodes CASSLSPEATPYEQYF.

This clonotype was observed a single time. The CDR3: CASSSGHTYEQYF. DNA for the CDR3: TGTGCCAGCAGTAGTGGTCACACCTACGAGCAGTACTTC. The rearrangement links TRBV7-9 to TRBJ2-7; the D is unclear. CDR1 SEHNR and CDR2 FQNEAQ come from the germline V gene (reference sequence). The CDR3 runs to 13 residues. Trimming removed 6 bases at V and 2 bases at J, with 11 bases between.

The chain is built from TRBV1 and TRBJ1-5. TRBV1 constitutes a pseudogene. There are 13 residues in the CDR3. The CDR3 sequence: CTRLGESNQPQHF. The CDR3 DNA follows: TGCACCAGACTCGGGGAGAGCAATCAGCCCCAGCATTTT.

The CDR3 is CASSQGTSVETQYF. Written as DNA, the CDR3 is TGTGCCAGCAGCCAAGGCACTAGCGTAGAGACCCAGTACTTC. The V call is TRBV3-1, the J call TRBJ2-5; TRBD2 agrees at 7 bases. Germline assignment: CDR1 LGHDT and CDR2 YNNKEL (reference sequence). J gave up 4 bases and V 1 base, and 3 bases lay outside the gene matches. The CDR3 is 14 amino acids.

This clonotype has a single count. CDR3 loop: CSANRGGYEQYF. The CDR3 DNA follows: TGCAGTGCCAACAGGGGGGGGTACGAGCAGTACTTC. The rearrangement joins TRBV20-1 to TRBJ2-7; D may be TRBD1 (8 bases). Trimming took 6 bases from V and 4 from J, leaving 13 bases between them. Germline CDR1 DFQATT, CDR2 SNEGSKA (reference sequence). CDR3 length equals 12 residues.

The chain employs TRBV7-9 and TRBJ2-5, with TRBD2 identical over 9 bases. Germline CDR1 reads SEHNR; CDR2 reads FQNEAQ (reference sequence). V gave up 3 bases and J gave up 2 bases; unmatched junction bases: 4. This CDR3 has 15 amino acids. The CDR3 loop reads CASSFPSGNQETQYF. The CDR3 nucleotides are TGTGCCAGCAGCTTTCCTAGCGGGAATCAAGAGACCCAGTACTTC.

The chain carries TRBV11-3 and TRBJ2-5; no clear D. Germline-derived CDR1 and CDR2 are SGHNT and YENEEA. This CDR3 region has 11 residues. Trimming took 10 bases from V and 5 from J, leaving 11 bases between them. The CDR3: CAITSAETQYF. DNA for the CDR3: TGTGCCATCACCAGTGCGGAGACCCAGTACTTC.

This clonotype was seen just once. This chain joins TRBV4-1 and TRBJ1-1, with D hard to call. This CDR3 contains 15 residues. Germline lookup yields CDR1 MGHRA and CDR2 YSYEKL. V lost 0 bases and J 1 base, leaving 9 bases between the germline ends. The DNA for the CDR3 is TGCGCCAGCAGCCAAGATAACCGGGAGAACACTGAAGCTTTCTTT. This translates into CASSQDNRENTEAFF.

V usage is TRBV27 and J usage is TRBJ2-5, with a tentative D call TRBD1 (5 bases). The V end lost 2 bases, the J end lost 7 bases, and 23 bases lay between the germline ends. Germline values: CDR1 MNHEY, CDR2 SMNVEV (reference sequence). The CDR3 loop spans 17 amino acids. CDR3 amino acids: CASSLRGGFALRATQYF. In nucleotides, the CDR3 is TGTGCCAGCAGTTTAAGGGGCGGCTTCGCCTTAAGAGCGACCCAGTACTTC.

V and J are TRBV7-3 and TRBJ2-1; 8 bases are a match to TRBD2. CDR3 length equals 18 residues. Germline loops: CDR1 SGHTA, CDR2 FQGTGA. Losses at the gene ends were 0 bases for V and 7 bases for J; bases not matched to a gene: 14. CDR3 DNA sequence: TGTGCCAGCAGCTTAACGACATTTGGCGGGGGGCCGAGTAATGAGCAGTTCTTC. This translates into CASSLTTFGGGPSNEQFF.

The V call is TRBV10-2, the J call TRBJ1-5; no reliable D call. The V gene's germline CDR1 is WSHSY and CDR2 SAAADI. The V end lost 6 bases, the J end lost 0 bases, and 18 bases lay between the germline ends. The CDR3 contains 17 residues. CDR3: CASRWNRARYSNQPQHF. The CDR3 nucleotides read TGCGCCAGCAGATGGAACCGGGCCCGATATAGCAATCAGCCCCAGCATTTT.

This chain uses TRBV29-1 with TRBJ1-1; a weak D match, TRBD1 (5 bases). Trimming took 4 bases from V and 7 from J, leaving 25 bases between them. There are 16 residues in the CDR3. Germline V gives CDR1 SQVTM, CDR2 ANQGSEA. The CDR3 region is CSVVGDLGRLSLEAFF. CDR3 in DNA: TGCAGCGTTGTAGGGGATCTAGGTCGACTCTCCCTTGAAGCTTTCTTT. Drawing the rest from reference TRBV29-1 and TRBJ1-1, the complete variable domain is SAVISQKPSRDICQRGTSLTIQCQVDSQVTMMFWYRQQPGQSLTLIATANQGSEATYESGFVIDKFPISRPNLTFSTLTVSNMSPEDSSIYLCSVVGDLGRLSLEAFFGQGTRLTVV.